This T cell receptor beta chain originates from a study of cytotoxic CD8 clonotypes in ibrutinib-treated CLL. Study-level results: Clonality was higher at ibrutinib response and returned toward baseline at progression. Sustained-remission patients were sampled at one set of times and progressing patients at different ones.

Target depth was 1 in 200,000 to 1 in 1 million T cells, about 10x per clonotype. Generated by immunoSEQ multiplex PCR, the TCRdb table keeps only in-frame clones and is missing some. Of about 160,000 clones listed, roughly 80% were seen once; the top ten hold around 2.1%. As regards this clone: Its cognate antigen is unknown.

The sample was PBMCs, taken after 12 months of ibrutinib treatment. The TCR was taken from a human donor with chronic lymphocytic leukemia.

The CDR3 coding sequence is TGTGCCAGCAGCTTAGTTGGGGGGAGGACCCAAGAGACCCAGTACTTC. This sequence encodes CASSLVGGRTQETQYF. This rearrangement joins TRBV7-3 to TRBJ2-5, with TRBD2 as a possible D gene (6 bases). From germline, CDR1 is SGHTA and CDR2 FQGTGA. Trimming left V 2 bases short and J 1 base short, with 14 bases between. The CDR3 loop spans 16 amino acids.